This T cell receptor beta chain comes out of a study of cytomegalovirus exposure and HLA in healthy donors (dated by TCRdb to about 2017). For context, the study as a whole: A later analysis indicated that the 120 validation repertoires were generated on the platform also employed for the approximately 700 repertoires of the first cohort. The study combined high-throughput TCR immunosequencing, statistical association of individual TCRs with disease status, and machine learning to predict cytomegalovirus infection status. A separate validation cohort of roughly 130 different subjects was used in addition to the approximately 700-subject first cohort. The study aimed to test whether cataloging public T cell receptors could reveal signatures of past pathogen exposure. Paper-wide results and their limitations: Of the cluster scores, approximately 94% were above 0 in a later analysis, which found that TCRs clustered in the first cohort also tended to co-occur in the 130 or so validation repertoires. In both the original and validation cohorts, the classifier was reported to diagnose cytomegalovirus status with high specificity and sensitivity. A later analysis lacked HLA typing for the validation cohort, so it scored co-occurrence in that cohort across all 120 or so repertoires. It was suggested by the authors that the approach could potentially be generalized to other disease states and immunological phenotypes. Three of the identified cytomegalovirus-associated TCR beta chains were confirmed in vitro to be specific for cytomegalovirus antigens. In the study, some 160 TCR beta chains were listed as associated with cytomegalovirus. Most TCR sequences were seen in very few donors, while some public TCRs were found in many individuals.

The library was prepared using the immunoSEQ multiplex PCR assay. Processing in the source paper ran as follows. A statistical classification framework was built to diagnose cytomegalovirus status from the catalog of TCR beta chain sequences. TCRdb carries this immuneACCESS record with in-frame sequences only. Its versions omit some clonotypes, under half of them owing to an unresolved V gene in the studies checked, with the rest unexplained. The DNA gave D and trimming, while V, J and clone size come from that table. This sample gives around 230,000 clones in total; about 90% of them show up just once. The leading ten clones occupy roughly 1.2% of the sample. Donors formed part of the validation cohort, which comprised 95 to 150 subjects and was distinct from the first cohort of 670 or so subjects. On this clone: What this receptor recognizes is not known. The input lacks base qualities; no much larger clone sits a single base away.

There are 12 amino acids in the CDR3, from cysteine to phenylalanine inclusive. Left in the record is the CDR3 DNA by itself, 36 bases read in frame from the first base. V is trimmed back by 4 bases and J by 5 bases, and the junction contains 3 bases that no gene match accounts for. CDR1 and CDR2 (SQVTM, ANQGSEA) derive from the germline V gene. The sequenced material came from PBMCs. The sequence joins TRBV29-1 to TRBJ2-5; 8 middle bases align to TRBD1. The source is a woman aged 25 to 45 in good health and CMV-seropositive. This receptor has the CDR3 CSVGQGLETQYF. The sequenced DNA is TGCAGCGTTGGACAGGGGCTCGAGACCCAGTACTTC.